This is a list of T cell receptor beta chains from one sample in a study of T cells in tuberculosis. The method was immunoSEQ multiplex PCR; TCRdb's version includes in-frame clones alone and lacks a portion of them. The table lists over 30,000 clones, 93% of them singletons. The sample here was PBMCs, taken at tuberculosis diagnosis. These receptors were obtained from an adult with tuberculosis. Both conserved end residues are part of each CDR3. Rows give clone size only sometimes, using once, few, many, or a class for an expanded clone.

j_gene,abundance,v_gene,CDR3aa
TRBJ1-4,.,TRBV5-1,CASSFEGEKLFF
TRBJ1-6,.,TRBV5-4,CASSFDGSGNSPLHF
TRBJ1-1,.,TRBV29-1,CSTQGVIGVNTEAFF
TRBJ1-5,.,TRBV2,CASSALRGGHQPQHF
TRBJ2-7,.,TRBV7-8,CASSLRTSGGYEQYF
TRBJ2-7,.,TRBV5-6,CASSSGTWGYEQYF
TRBJ2-7,.,TRBV6-5,CASSYSYTSGNYEQYF
TRBJ2-3,.,TRBV9,CASSAPGQGLTDTQYF
TRBJ1-6,.,TRBV7-2,CASSLGTGSSYNSPLHF
TRBJ2-2,.,TRBV4-1,CASSRVLRGTGELFF
TRBJ1-1,.,TRBV20-1,CSAQALAEAFF
TRBJ2-1,.,TRBV14,CASSRWGLAGGEQFF
TRBJ2-1,.,TRBV5-6,CASSFGGYYNEQFF
TRBJ2-3,.,TRBV19,CASGQGTDTQYF
TRBJ1-3,.,TRBV4-1,CASSQVGGGGNTIYF
TRBJ2-2,.,TRBV18,CASSADLGGINTGELFF
TRBJ1-2,.,TRBV2,CASIRDQGVNYGYTF
TRBJ2-7,.,TRBV7-2,CASSRGYYEQYF
TRBJ2-3,.,TRBV30,CAWSTRATDTQYF
TRBJ1-1,once,TRBV15,CATSPPPGQGTEAFF
TRBJ1-2,.,TRBV19,CASSISTGGNFGYTF
TRBJ1-1,.,TRBV6-6,CATTRVRGTEAFF
TRBJ2-5,.,TRBV7-6,CASSLGTPGGVQYF
TRBJ2-1,.,TRBV10-1,CASLTSGKSSYNEQFF
TRBJ1-3,.,TRBV28,CASSLRGSSGNTIYF
TRBJ2-3,.,TRBV7-2,CASSLTRLAGGSTDTQYF
TRBJ1-1,.,TRBV7-2,CASSRGSGNTEAFF
TRBJ2-7,once,TRBV5-1,CASSLAQGSTYEQYF
TRBJ2-3,.,TRBV11-2,CASRPVDRWGDTDTQYF
TRBJ2-5,.,TRBV5-6,CASSLLHSLSSQETQYF
TRBJ2-2,.,TRBV29-1,CSVAGLAGAAGELFF
TRBJ1-1,few,TRBV9,CASSPADQRGDEAFF
TRBJ2-1,.,TRBV13,CASSSRLAEQFF
TRBJ2-5,.,TRBV2,CASTRGGERTRETQYF
TRBJ1-1,.,TRBV4-1,CASSQHLNTEAFF
TRBJ2-1,.,TRBV19,CASKRAEDPLNEQFF
TRBJ1-1,once,TRBV18,CASSPGGGDTEAFF
TRBJ2-1,.,TRBV6-5,CASSYPQGNEQFF
TRBJ2-1,once,TRBV11-3,CASSLGRHNEQFF
TRBJ2-1,.,TRBV19,CASPLGVQFF
TRBJ1-2,.,TRBV28,CASSFSVTGEYGYTF
TRBJ1-3,.,TRBV6-1,CASSIGTVSGNTIYF
TRBJ1-1,.,TRBV5-1,CASKTGGTEAFF
TRBJ1-2,.,TRBV6-6,CASRGTPKFDYGYTF
TRBJ2-7,.,TRBV27,CASSLGGGDYEQYF
TRBJ2-7,once,TRBV7-8,CASSLVAGGSYEQYF
TRBJ1-5,.,TRBV4-1,CASSQVGGGQPQHF
TRBJ2-1,.,TRBV19,CASSTQSDRAYNEQFF
TRBJ2-3,.,TRBV27,CASSFLATSGVTDTQYF